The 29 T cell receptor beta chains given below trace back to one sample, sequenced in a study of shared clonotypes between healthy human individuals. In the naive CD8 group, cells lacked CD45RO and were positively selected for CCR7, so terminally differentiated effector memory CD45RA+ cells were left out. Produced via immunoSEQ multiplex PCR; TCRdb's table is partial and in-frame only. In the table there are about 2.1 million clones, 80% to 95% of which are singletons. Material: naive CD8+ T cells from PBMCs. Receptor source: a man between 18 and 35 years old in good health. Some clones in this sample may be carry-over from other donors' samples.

CDR3 in DNA: TGTGCCAGCAGGGGCCGGGACAGGGTGCTATGGGGCTACACCTTC. Its protein product is CASRGRDRVLWGYTF. The chain carries TRBV28 and TRBJ1-2, with 9 nucleotides matching TRBD1. Losses at the gene ends were 6 bases for V and 8 bases for J; bases not matched to a gene: 13. CDR3 size: 15 residues. The germline gives CDR1 MDHEN, CDR2 SYDVKM.

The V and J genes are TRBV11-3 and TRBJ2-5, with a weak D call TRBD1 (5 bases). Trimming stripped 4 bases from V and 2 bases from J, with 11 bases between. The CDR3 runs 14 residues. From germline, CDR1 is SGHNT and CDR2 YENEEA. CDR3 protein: CASSYDSTQETQYF. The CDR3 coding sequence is TGTGCCAGCAGCTACGACAGCACTCAAGAGACCCAGTACTTC. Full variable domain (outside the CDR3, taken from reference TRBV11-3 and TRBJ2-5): EAGVVQSPRYKIIEKKQPVAFWCNPISGHNTLYWYLQNLGQGPELLIRYENEEAVDDSQLPKDRFSAERLKGVDSTLKIQPAELGDSAVYLCASSYDSTQETQYFGPGTRLLVL.

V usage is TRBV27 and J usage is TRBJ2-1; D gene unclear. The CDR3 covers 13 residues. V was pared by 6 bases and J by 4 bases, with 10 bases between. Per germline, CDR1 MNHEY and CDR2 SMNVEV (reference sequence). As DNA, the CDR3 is TGTGCCAGCAGGCCGAGAGGATACAATGAGCAGTTCTTC. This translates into CASRPRGYNEQFF.

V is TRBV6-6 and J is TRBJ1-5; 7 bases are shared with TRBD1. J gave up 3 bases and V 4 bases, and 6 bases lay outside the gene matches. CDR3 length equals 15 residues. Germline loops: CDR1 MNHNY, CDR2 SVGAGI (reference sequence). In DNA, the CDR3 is TGTGCCAGCAGTTTCGACAGGGCGCCCAATCAGCCCCAGCATTTT. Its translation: CASSFDRAPNQPQHF.

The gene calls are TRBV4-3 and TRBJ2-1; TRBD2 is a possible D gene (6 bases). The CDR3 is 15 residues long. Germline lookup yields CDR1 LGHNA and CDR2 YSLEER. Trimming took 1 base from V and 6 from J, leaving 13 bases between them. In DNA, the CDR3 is TGCGCCAGCAGCCAAGTTTTTCTAGCGCCCAATGAGCAGTTCTTC. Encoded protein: CASSQVFLAPNEQFF.

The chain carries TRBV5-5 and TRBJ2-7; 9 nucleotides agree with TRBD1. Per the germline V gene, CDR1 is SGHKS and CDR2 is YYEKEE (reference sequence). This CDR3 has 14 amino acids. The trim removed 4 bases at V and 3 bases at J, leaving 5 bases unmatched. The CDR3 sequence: CASSPGTGLYEQYF. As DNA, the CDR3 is TGTGCCAGCAGCCCCGGGACAGGGCTCTACGAGCAGTACTTC.

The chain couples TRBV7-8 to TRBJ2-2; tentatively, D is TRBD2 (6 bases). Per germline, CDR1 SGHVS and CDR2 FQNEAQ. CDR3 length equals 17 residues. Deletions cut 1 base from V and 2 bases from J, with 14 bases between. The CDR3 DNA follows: TGTGCCAGCAGCTTAGGGTTCCAGCGGGCCAACACCGGGGAGCTGTTTTTT. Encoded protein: CASSLGFQRANTGELFF.

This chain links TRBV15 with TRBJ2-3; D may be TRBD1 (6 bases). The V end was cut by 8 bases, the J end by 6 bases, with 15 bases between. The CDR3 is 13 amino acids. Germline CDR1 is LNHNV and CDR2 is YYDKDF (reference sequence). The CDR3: CATGSGAFDTQYF. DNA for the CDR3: TGTGCCACCGGGTCAGGGGCATTCGATACGCAGTATTTT.

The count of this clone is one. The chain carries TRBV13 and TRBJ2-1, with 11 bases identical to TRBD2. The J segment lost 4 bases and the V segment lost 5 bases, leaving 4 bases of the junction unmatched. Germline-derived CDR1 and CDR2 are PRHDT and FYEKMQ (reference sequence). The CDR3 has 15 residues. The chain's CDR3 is CASSIIAGGYNEQFF. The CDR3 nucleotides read TGTGCCAGCAGCATTATAGCGGGAGGGTACAATGAGCAGTTCTTC.

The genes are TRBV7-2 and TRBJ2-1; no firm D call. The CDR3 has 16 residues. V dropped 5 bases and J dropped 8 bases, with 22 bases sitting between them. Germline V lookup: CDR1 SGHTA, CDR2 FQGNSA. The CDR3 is CASSAKTMRLDDEQFF. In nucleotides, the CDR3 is TGTGCCAGCAGCGCCAAAACGATGAGACTCGATGATGAGCAGTTCTTC.

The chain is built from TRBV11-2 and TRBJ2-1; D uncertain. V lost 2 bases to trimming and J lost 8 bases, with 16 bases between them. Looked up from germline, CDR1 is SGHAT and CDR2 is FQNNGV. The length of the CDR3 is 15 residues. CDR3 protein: CASSLWLAAEYEQFF. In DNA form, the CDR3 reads TGTGCCAGCAGCTTATGGCTCGCCGCCGAGTATGAGCAGTTCTTC.

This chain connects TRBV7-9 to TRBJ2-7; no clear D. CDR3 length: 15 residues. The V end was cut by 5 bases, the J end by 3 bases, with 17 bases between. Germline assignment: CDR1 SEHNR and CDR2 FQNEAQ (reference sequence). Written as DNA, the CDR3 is TGTGCCAGCAGCAGTATTATGACGGGTTTCTACGAGCAGTACTTC. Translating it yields CASSSIMTGFYEQYF.

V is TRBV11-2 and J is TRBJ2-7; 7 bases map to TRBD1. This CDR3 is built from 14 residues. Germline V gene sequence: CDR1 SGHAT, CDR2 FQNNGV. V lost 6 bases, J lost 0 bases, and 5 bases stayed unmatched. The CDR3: CASRGQTSSYEQYF. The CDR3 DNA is TGTGCCAGCAGGGGACAGACCTCCTCCTACGAGCAGTACTTC.

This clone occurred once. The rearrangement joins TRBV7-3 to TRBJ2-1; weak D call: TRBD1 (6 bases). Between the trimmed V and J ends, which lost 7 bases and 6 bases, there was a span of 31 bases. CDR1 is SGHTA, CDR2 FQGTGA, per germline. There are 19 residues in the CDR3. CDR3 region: CASKPTHRDAPPLGNEQFF. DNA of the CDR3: TGTGCCAGCAAGCCCACACACAGGGATGCCCCCCCCCTCGGCAATGAGCAGTTCTTC. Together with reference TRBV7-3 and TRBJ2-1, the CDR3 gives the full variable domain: GAGVSQTPSNKVTEKGKYVELRCDPISGHTALYWYRQSLGQGPEFLIYFQGTGAADDSGLPNDRFFAVRPEGSVSTLKIQRTERGDSAVYLCASKPTHRDAPPLGNEQFFGPGTRLTVL.

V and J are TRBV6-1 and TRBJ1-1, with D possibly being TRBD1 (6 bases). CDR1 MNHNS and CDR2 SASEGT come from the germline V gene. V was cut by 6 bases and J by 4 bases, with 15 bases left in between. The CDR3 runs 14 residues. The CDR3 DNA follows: TGTGCCAGCAGCGCCTGGGGAGGGGGCACTGAAGCTTTCTTT. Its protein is CASSAWGGGTEAFF.

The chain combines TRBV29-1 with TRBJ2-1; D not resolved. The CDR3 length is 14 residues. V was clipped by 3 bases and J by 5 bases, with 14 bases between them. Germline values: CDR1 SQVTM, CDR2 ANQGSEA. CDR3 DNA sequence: TGCAGCGTTGAGGGCTTGGGCTACGACAATGAGCAGTTCTTC. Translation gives CSVEGLGYDNEQFF.

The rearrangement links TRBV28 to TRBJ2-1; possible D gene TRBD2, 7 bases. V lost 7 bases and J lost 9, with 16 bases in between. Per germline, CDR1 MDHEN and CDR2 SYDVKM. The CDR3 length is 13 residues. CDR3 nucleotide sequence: TGTGCCAGCACCTTCCGGGGGGCCATTGAGCAGTTCTTC. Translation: CASTFRGAIEQFF. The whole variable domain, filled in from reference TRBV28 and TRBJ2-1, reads DVKVTQSSRYLVKRTGEKVFLECVQDMDHENMFWYRQDPGLGLRLIYFSYDVKMKEKGDIPEGYSVSREKKERFSLILESASTNQTSMYLCASTFRGAIEQFFGPGTRLTVL.

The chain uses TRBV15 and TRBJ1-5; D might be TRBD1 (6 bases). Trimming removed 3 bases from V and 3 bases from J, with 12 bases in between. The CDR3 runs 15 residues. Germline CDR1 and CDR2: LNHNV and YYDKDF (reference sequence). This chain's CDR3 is CATSSRGINNQPQHF. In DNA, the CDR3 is TGTGCCACCAGCAGCAGGGGTATTAACAATCAGCCCCAGCATTTT. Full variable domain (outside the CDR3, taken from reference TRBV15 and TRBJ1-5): DAMVIQNPRYQVTQFGKPVTLSCSQTLNHNVMYWYQQKSSQAPKLLFHYYDKDFNNEADTPDNFQSRRPNTSFCFLDIRSPGLGDTAMYLCATSSRGINNQPQHFGDGTRLSIL.

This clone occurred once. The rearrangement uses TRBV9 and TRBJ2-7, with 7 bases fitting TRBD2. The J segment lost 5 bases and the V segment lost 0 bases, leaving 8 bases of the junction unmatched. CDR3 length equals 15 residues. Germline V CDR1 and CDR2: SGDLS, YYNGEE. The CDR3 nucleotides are TGTGCCAGCAGCGTAGGTGGGGCCCTAGCGGACGAGCAGTACTTC. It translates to CASSVGGALADEQYF. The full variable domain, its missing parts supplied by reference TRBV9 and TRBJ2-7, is DSGVTQTPKHLITATGQRVTLRCSPRSGDLSVYWYQQSLDQGLQFLIQYYNGEERAKGNILERFSAQQFPDLHSELNLSSLELGDSALYFCASSVGGALADEQYFGPGTRLTVT.

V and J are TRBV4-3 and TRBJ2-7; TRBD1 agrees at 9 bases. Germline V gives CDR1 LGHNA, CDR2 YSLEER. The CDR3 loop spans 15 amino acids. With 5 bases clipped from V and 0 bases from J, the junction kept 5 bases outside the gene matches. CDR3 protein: CASSAGTGSSYEQYF. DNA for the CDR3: TGCGCCAGCAGCGCCGGGACAGGGAGCTCCTACGAGCAGTACTTC.

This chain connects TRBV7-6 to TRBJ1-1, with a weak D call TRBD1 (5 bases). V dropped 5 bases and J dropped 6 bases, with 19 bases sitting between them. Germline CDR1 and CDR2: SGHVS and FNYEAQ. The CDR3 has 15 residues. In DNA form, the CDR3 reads TGTGCCAGCAGCGACGGGCCTCAGAGGGGCGCTGAAGCTTTCTTT. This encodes CASSDGPQRGAEAFF.

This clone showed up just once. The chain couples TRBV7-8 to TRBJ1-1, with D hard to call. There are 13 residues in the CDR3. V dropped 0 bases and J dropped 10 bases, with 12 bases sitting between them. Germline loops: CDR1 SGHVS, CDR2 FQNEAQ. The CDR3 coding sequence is TGTGCCAGCAGCTTAGCCTACACCGGGTCAGCTTTCTTT. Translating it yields CASSLAYTGSAFF.

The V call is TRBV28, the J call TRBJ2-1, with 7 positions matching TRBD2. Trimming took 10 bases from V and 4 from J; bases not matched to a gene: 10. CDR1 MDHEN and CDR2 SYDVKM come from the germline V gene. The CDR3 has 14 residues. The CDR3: CATHSGWAYNEQFF. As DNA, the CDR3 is TGTGCCACCCATAGCGGGTGGGCATACAATGAGCAGTTCTTC.

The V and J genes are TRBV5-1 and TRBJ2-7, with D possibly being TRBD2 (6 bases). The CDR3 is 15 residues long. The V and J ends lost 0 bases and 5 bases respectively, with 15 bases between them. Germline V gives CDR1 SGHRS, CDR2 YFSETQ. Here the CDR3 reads CASSLAEGGQHEQYF. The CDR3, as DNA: TGCGCCAGCAGCTTGGCGGAGGGAGGCCAGCACGAGCAGTACTTC.

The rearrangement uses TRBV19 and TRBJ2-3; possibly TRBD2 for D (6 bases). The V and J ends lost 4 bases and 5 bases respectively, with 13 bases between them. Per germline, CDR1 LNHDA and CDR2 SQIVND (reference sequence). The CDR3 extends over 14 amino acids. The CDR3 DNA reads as TGTGCCAGTAGTACGAGACCAGCGGGAGATACGCAGTATTTT. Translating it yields CASSTRPAGDTQYF.

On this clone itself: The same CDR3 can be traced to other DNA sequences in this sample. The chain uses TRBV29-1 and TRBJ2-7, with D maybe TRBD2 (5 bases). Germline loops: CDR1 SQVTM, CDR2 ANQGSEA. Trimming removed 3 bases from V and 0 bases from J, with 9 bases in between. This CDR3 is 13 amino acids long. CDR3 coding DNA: TGCAGCGTTGAGAGCGGTTCCTCCTACGAGCAGTACTTC. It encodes CSVESGSSYEQYF.

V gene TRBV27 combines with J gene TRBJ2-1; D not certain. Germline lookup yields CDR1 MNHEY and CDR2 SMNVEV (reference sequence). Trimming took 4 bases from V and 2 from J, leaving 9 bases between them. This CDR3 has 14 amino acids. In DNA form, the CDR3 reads TGTGCCAGCAGTTCGTGGGAAACCTACAATGAGCAGTTCTTC. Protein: CASSSWETYNEQFF.

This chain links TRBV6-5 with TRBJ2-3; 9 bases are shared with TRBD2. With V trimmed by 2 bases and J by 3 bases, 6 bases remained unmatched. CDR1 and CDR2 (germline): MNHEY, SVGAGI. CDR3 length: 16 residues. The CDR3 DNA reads TGTGCCAGCAGTTACCAAGCGGGAGGCCTTACAGATACGCAGTATTTT. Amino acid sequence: CASSYQAGGLTDTQYF.

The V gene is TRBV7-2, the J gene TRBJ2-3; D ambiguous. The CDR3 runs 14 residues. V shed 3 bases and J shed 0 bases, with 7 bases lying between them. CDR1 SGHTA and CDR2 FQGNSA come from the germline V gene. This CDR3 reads CASSFRASTDTQYF. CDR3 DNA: TGTGCCAGCAGCTTCCGAGCGAGCACAGATACGCAGTATTTT.